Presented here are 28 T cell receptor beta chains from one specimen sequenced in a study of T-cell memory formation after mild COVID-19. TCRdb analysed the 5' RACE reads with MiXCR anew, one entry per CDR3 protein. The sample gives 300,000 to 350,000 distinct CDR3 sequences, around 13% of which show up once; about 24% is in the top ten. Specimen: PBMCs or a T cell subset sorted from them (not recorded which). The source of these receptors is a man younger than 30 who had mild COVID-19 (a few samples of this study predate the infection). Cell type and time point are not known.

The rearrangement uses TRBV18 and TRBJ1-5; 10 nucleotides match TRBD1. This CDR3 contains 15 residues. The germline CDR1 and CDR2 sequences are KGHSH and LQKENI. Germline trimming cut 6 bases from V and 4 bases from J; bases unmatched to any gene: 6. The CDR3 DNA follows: TGTGCCAGCTCCGCACGGACAGGGGGTAATCAGCCCCAGCATTTT. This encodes CASSARTGGNQPQHF.

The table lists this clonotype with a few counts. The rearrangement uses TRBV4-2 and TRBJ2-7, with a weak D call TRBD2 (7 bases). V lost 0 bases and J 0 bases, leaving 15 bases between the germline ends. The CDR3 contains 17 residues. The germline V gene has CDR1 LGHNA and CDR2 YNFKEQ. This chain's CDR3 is CASSQDLRGRSSYEQYF. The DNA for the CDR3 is TGTGCCAGCAGCCAAGATTTGCGGGGGCGGAGCTCCTACGAGCAGTACTTC.

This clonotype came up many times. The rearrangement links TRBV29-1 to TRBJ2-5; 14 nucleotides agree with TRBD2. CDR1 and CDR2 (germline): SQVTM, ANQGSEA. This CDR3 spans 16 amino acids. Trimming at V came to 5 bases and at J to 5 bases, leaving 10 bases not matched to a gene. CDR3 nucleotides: TGCAGCGTTACTGGGACTAGCGGGGGAGTTCCGGAGACCCAGTACTTC. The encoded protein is CSVTGTSGGVPETQYF. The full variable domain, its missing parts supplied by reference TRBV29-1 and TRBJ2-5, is SAVISQKPSRDICQRGTSLTIQCQVDSQVTMMFWYRQQPGQSLTLIATANQGSEATYESGFVIDKFPISRPNLTFSTLTVSNMSPEDSSIYLCSVTGTSGGVPETQYFGPGTRLLVL.

The CDR3 nucleotides are TGTGCCAGCAGCATTAATCCGGACAGGGCTTCCTCTGGGGCCAACGTCCTGACTTTC. The encoded protein is CASSINPDRASSGANVLTF. The rearrangement joins TRBV5-6 to TRBJ2-6; 8 bases fit TRBD1. V lost 4 bases to trimming and J lost 0 bases; unmatched junction nucleotides: 12. The CDR3 runs to 19 residues. Germline CDR1 reads SGHDT; CDR2 reads YYEEEE.

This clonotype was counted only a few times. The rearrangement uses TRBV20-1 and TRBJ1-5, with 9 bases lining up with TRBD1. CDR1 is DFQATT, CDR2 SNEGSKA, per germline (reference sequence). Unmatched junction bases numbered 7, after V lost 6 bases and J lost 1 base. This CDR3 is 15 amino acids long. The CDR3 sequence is CSATRQGGSNQPQHF. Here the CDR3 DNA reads TGCAGTGCAACCCGACAGGGGGGCAGCAATCAGCCCCAGCATTTT.

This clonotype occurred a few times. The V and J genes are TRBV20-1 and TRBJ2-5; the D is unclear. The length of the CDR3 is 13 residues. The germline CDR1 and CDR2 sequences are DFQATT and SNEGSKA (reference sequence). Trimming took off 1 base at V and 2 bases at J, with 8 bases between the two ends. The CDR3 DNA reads TGCAGTGCTAGAGGGCAGCTACAAGAGACCCAGTACTTC. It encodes CSARGQLQETQYF.

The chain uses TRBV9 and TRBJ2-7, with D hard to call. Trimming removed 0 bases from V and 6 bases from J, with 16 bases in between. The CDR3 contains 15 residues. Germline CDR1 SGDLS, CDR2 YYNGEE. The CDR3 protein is CASSVESTGAGEQYF. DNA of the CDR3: TGTGCCAGCAGCGTAGAGAGCACCGGAGCCGGCGAGCAGTACTTC.

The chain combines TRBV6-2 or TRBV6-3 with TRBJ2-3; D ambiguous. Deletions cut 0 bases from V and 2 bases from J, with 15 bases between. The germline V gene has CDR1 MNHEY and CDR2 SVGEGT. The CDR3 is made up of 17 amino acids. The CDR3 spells CASSYSSTSDHTDTQYF. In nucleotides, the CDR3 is TGTGCCAGCAGTTACTCGAGCACTTCGGACCACACAGATACGCAGTATTTT.

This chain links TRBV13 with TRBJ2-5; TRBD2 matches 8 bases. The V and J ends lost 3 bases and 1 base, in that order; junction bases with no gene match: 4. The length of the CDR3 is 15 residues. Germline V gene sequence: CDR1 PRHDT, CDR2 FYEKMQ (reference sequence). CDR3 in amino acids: CASSLRGAAQETQYF. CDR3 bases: TGTGCCAGCAGCTTGCGGGGGGCCGCCCAAGAGACCCAGTACTTC.

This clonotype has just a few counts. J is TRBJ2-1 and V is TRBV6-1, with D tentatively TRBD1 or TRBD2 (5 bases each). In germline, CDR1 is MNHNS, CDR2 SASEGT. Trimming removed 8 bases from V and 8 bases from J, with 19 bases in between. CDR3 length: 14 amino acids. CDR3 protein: CASGTALVIDEQFF. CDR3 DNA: TGTGCCAGCGGGACGGCCCTTGTGATCGATGAGCAGTTCTTC.

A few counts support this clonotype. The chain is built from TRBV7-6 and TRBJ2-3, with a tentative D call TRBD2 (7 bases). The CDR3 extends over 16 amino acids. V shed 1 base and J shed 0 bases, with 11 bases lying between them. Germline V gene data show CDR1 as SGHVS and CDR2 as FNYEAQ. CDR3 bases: TGTGCCAGCAGCTTAGTACGGGGGGCTAGCACAGATACGCAGTATTTT. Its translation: CASSLVRGASTDTQYF.

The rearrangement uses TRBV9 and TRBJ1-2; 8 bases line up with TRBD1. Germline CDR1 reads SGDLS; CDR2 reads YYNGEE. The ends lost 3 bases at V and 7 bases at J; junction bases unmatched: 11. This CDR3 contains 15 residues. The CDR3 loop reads CASSARDRRIGGYTF. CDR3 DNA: TGTGCCAGCAGCGCCCGGGACAGGAGGATTGGTGGCTACACCTTC.

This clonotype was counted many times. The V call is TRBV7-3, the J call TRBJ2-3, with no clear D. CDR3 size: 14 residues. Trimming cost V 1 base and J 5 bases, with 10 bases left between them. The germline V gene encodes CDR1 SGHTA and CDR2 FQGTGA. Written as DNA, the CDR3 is TGTGCCAGCAGCTTAAGTGGATACCGAGATACGCAGTATTTT. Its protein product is CASSLSGYRDTQYF.

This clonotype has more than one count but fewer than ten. CDR3 bases: TGCGCCAGCAGCCAAGATGAGGTTAACTATGGCTACACCTTC. Its translation is CASSQDEVNYGYTF. The rearrangement uses TRBV4-1 and TRBJ1-2; unclear D gene. CDR3 length: 14 residues. Between the trimmed V and J ends, which lost 0 bases and 1 base, there was a span of 6 bases. The germline V gene has CDR1 MGHRA and CDR2 YSYEKL.

CDR3 nucleotides: TGTGCCAGCACCTCGATAGAGGGTGTCACCGGGGAGCTGTTTTTT. It is translated as CASTSIEGVTGELFF. This chain uses TRBV2 with TRBJ2-2, with a weak D call TRBD2 (5 bases). The length of the CDR3 is 15 residues. Trimming removed 7 bases at V and 4 bases at J, with 16 bases between. The V gene's germline CDR1 is SNHLY and CDR2 FYNNEI. Variable domain in full (rest from reference TRBV2 and TRBJ2-2): EPEVTQTPSHQVTQMGQEVILRCVPISNHLYFYWYRQILGQKVEFLVSFYNNEISEKSEIFDDQFSVERPDGSNFTLKIRSTKLEDSAMYFCASTSIEGVTGELFFGEGSRLTVL.

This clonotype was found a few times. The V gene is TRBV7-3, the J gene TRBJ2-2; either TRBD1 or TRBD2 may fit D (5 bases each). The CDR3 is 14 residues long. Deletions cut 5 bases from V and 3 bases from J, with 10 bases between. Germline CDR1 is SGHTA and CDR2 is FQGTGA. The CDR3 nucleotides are TGTGCCAGCAGCCGTCAGGGACACACCGGGGAGCTGTTTTTT. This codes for CASSRQGHTGELFF.

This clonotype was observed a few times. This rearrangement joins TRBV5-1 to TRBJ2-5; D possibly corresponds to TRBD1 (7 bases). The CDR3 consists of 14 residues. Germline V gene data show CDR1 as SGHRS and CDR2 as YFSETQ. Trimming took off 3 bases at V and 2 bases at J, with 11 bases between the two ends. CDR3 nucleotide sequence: TGCGCCAGCAGCTCGGGGGACAGTCAAGAGACCCAGTACTTC. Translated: CASSSGDSQETQYF.

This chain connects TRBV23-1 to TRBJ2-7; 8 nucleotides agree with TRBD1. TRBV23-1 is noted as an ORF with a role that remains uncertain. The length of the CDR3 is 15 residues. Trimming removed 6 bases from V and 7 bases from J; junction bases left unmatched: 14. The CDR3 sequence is CASSRAQGALREQYV. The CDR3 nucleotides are TGCGCCAGCAGCCGGGCGCAGGGGGCACTTAGGGAGCAGTACGTC.

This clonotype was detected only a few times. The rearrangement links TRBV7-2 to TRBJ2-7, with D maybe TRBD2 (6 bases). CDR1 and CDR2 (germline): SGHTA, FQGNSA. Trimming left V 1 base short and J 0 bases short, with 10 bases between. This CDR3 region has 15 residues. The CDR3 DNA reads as TGTGCCAGCAGCTTAGGGATGCGGGGCTCCTACGAGCAGTACGTC. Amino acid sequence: CASSLGMRGSYEQYV.

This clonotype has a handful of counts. This CDR3 is CASSDRAADSPLHF. CDR3 nucleotide sequence: TGTGCCAGCAGTGACAGGGCTGCGGATTCACCCCTCCACTTT. V and J are TRBV6-5 and TRBJ1-6; 7 nucleotides line up with TRBD1. This CDR3 spans 14 amino acids. V gave up 5 bases and J gave up 8 bases; unmatched junction bases: 6. The germline V gene encodes CDR1 MNHEY and CDR2 SVGAGI.

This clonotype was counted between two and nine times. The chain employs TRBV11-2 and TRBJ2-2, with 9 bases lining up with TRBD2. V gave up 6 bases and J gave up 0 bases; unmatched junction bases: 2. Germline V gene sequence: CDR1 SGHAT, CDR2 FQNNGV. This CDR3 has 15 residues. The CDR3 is CASRTSGANTGELFF. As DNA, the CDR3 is TGTGCCAGCAGGACTAGCGGCGCGAACACCGGGGAGCTGTTTTTT. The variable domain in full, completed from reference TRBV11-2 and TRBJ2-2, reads EAGVAQSPRYKIIEKRQSVAFWCNPISGHATLYWYQQILGQGPKLLIQFQNNGVVDDSQLPKDRFSAERLKGVDSTLKIQPAKLEDSAVYLCASRTSGANTGELFFGEGSRLTVL.

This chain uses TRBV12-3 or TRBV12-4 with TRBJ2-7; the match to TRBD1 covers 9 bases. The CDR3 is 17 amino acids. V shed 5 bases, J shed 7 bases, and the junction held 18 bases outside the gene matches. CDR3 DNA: TGTGCCAGCAGTCTATTTCAGGGACAGGGCTATTCAGATGAGCAGTACGTC. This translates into CASSLFQGQGYSDEQYV.

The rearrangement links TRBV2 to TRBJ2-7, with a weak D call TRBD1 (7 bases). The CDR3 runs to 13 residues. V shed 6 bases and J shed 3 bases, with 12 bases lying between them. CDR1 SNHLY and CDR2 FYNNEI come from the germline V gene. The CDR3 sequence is CASRRDSNYEQYF. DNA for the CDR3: TGTGCCAGCAGGCGGGACAGCAACTACGAGCAGTACTTC.

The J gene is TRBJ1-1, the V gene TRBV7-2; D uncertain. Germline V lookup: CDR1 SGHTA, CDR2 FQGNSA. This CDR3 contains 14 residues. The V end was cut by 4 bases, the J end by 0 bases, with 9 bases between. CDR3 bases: TGTGCCAGCAGCTCCGCGGGTCTGAACACTGAAGCTTTCTTT. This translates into CASSSAGLNTEAFF.

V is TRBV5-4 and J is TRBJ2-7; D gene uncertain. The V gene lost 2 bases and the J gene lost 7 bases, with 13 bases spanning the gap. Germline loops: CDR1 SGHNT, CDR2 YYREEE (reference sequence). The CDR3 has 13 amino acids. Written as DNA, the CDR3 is TGTGCCAGCAGCTTAGAGACCCCCGGGGAGCAGTACGTC. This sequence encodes CASSLETPGEQYV.

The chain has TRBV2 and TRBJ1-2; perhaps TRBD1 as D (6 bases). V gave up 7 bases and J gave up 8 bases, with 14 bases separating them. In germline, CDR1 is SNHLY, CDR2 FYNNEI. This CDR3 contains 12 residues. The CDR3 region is CASTSTGQGYTF. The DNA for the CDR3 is TGTGCCAGCACATCGACGGGACAAGGCTACACCTTC.

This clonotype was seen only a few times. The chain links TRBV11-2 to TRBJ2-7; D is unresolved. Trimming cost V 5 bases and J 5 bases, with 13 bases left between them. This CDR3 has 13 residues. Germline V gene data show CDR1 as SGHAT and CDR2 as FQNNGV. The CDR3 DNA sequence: TGTGCCAGCAGCCAGCAAGGGATCCACGAGCAGTACTTC. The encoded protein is CASSQQGIHEQYF.

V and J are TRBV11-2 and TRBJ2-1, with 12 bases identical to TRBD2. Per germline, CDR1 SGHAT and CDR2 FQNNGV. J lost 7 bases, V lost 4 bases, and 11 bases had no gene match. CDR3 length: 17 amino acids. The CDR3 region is CASSWALAGGVGNEQFF. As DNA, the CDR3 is TGTGCCAGCAGCTGGGCACTAGCGGGGGGAGTGGGGAATGAGCAGTTCTTC.